The sequence of this T cell receptor beta chain was determined in a study of T cells in localized non-small cell lung cancer. Profiled with immunoSEQ multiplex PCR; TCRdb holds only in-frame clones, not every one. The data contain around 2,700 clones, around 22% of them singletons. Germline CDR1 is SGHRS and CDR2 is YFSETQ. J gave up 4 bases and V 3 bases, and 12 bases lay outside the gene matches. CDR3 size: 17 residues. This clone turned up a few times. Sequences were derived from lung tumor tissue, sampled before any cancer treatment. The sequence came from a man aged 40 to 75 with stage I lung adenocarcinoma. This sequence joins TRBV5-1 and TRBJ2-2; 7 positions match TRBD2. The DNA of the CDR3 is TGCGCCAGCAGCTCCGATCCCTCCGGGACTACCACCGGGGAGCTGTTTTTT. This sequence encodes CASSSDPSGTTTGELFF.